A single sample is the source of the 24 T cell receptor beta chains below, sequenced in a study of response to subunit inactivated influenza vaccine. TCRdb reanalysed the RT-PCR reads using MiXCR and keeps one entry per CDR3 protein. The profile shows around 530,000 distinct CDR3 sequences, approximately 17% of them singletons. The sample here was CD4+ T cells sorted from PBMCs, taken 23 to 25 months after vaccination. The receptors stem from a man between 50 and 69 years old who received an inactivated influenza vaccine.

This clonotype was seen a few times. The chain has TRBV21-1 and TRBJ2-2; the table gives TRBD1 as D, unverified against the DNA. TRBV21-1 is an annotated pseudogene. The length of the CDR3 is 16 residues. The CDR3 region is CASSKSDRANTGELFF. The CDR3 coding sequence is TGTGCCAGCAGCAAATCGGACAGGGCTAACACCGGGGAGCTGTTTTTT.

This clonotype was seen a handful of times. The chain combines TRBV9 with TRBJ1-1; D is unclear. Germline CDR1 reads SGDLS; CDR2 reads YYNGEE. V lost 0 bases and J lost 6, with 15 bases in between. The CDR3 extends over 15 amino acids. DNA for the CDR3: TGTGCCAGCAGCGTAGGTGGCGGGGTCGGCGCTGAAGCTTTCTTT. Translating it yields CASSVGGGVGAEAFF.

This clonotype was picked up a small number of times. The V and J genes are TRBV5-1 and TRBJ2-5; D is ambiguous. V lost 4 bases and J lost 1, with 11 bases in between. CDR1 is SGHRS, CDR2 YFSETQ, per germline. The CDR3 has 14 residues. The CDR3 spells CASSHGRTQETQYF. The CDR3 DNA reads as TGCGCCAGCAGCCACGGACGGACCCAAGAGACCCAGTACTTC.

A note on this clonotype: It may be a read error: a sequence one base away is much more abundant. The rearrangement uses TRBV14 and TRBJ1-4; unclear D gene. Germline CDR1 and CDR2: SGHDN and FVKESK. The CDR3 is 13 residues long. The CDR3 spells CSSSLGPAGKLFF. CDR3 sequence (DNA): TGTTCCAGCAGCCTCGGACCCGCTGGAAAACTGTTTTTT.

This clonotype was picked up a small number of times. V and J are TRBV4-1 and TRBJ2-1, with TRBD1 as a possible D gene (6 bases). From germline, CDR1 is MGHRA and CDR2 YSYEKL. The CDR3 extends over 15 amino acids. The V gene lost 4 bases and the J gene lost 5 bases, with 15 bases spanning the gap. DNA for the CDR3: TGCGCCAGCAGCCGGGGGAGCAGGGGCAACAATGAGCAGTTCTTC. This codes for CASSRGSRGNNEQFF.

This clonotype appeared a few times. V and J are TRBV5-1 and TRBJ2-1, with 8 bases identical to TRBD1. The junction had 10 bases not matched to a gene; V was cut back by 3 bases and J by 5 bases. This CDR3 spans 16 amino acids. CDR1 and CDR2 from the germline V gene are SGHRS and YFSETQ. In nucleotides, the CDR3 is TGCGCCAGCAGCTCTACCGACAGGGGAGCCCACAATGAGCAGTTCTTC. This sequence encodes CASSSTDRGAHNEQFF.

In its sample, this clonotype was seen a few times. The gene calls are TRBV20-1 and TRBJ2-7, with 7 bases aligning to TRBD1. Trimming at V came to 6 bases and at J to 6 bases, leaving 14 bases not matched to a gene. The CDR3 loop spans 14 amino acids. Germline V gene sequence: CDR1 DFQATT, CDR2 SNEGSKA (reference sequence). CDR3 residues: CSAKKGGGKSEQYF. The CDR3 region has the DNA TGCAGTGCAAAGAAAGGGGGCGGTAAAAGCGAGCAGTACTTC.

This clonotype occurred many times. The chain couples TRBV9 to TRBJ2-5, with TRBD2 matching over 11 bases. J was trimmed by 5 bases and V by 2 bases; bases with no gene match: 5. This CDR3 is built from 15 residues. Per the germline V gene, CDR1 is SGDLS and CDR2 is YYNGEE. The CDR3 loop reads CASSVVLAGVETQYF. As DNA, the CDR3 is TGTGCCAGCAGCGTCGTACTAGCGGGGGTGGAGACCCAGTACTTC.

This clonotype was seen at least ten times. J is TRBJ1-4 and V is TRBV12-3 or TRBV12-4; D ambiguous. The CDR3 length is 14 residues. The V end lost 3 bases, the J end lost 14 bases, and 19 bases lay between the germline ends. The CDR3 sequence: CASSFGALSDMLFF. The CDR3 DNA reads TGTGCCAGCAGTTTCGGAGCCCTCTCAGATATGCTGTTTTTT.

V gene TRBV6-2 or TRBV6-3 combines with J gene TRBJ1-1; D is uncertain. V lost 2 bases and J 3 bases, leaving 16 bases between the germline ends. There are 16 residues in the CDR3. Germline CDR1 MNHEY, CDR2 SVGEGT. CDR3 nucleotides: TGTGCCAGCAGTTACGGATATGCAGGCAAGGACACTGAAGCTTTCTTT. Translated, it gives CASSYGYAGKDTEAFF.

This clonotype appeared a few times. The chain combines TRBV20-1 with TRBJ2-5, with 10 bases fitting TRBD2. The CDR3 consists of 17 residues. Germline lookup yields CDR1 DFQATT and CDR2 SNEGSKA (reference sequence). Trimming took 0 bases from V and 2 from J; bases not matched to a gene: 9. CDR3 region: CSARDSRLAGSQETQYF. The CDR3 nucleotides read TGCAGTGCTAGAGATTCCCGACTAGCGGGCTCGCAAGAGACCCAGTACTTC.

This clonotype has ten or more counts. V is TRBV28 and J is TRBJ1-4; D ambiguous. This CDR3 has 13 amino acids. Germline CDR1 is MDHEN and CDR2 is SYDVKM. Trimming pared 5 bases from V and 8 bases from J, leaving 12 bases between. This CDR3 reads CASSGLIGEKLFF. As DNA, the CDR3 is TGTGCCAGCAGTGGATTAATCGGAGAAAAACTGTTTTTT.

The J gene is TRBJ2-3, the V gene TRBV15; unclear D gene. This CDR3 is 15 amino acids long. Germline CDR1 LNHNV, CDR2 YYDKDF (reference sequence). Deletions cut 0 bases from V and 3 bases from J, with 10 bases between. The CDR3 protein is CATSRDQLGTDTQYF. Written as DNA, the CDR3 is TGTGCCACCAGCAGAGATCAGTTAGGAACAGATACGCAGTATTTT.

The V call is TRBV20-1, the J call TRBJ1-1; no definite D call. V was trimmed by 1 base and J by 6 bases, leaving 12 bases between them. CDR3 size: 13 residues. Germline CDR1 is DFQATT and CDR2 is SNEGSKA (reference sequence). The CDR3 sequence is CSARGGGVSEAFF. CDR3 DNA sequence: TGCAGTGCTAGAGGAGGTGGTGTCTCTGAAGCTTTCTTT.

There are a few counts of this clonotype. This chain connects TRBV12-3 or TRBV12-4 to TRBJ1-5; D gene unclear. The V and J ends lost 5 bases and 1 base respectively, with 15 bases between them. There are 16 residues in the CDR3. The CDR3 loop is CASSAAGLRSNQPQHF. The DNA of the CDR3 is TGTGCCAGCAGTGCTGCCGGGCTCCGGAGCAATCAGCCCCAGCATTTT.

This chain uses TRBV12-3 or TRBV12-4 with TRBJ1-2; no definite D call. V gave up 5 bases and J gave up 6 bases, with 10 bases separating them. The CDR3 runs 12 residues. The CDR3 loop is CASSAQSNGYTF. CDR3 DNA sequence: TGTGCCAGCAGTGCCCAGAGCAATGGCTACACCTTC.

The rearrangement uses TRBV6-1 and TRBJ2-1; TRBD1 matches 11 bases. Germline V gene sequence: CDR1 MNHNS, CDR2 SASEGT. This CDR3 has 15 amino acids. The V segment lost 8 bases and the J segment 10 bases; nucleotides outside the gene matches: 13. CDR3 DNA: TGTGCCAGCGCCAAATTTGGACAGGGGGCTGGGGAGCAGTTCTTC. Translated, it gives CASAKFGQGAGEQFF.

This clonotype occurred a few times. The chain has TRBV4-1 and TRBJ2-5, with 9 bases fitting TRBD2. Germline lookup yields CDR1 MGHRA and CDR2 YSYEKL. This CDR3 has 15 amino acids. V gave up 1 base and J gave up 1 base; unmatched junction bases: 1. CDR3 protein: CASSQAAGGQETQYF. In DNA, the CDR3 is TGCGCCAGCAGCCAAGCAGCGGGGGGCCAAGAGACCCAGTACTTC.

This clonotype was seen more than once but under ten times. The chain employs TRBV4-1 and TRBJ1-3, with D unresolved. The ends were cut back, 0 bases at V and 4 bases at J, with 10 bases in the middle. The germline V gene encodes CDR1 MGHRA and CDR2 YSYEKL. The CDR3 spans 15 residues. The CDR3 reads CASSQESGVGNTIYF. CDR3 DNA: TGCGCCAGCAGCCAAGAGTCTGGGGTGGGAAACACCATATATTTT.

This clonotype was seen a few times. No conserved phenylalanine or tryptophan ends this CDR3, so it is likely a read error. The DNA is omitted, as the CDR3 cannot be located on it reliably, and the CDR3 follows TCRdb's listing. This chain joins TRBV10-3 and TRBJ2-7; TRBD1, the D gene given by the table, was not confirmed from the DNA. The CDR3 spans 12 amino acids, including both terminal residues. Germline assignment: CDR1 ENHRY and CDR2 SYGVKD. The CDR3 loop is CAISEKIGQYEL.

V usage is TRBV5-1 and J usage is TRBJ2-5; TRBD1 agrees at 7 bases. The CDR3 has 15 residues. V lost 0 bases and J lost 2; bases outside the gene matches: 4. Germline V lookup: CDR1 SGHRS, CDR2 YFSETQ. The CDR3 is CASSLVQGIQETQYF. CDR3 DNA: TGCGCCAGCAGCTTGGTACAGGGGATACAAGAGACCCAGTACTTC.

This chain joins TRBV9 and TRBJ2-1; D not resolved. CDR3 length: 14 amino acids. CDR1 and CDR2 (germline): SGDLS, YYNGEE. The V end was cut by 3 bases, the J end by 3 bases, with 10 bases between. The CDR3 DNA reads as TGTGCCAGCAGCGCCGGTCCGGACTACAATGAGCAGTTCTTC. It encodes CASSAGPDYNEQFF.

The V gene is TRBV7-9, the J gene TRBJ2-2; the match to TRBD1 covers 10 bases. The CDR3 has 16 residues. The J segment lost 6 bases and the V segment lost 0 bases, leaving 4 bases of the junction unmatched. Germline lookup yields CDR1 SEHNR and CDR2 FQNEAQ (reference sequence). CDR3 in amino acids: CASSLAPGTGAGELFF. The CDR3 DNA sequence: TGTGCCAGCAGCTTAGCTCCCGGGACAGGGGCCGGGGAGCTGTTTTTT.

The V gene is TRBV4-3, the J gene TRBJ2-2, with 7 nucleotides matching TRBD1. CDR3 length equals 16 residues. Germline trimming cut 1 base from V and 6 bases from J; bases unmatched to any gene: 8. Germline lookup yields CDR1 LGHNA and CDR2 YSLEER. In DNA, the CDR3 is TGCGCCAGCAGCCAAGGTCCAGGGGGTCCACCCGGGGAGCTGTTTTTT. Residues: CASSQGPGGPPGELFF.